This T cell receptor beta chain was found in a study of blood T cell repertoires in COVID-19. The wider study: Acute and convalescent COVID-19 samples came from the United States, Italy and Spain. PBMCs, B-cell-depleted T cells, or T cells provided the cDNA or gDNA that made up the material.

There are 16 residues in the CDR3. Germline CDR1 and CDR2: MGHRA and YSYEKL. V shed 0 bases and J 7 bases; nucleotides not matched to a gene: 6. Source study methods: Counts of nucleated cells, estimated from reference gene primer amplification, were obtained. The data were produced by immunoSEQ multiplex PCR, yet TCRdb's version contains in-frame clones alone and is incomplete. That table furnishes V, J and clone size, whereas the DNA furnished D and trimming. The table has 200,000 to 250,000 clones, 88% seen once. The J gene is TRBJ2-1, the V gene TRBV4-1; 10 bases are shared with TRBD1. The sample was peripheral blood. This TCR was recovered from a woman aged 60-75 years with acute or convalescent COVID-19. CDR3 in DNA: TGCGCCAGCAGCCAAGACAGACAGGGGGCGTTGAATGAGCAGTTCTTC. Amino acid sequence: CASSQDRQGALNEQFF.